Listed here are 16 T cell receptor beta chains from one sample, sequenced in a study of cytomegalovirus exposure and HLA in healthy donors. Primers for the PCR totalled 60 Vbeta and 13 Jbeta. Assay: immunoSEQ multiplex PCR; the TCRdb copy retains only in-frame clones and omits some. The table has 55,000 to 65,000 clones, 75% to 85% seen once. The sequenced sample was PBMCs. All receptors derive from a human donor in good health.

This sequence joins TRBV19 and TRBJ2-1, with D tentatively TRBD2 (5 bases). The V gene lost 10 bases and the J gene lost 5 bases, with 24 bases spanning the gap. This CDR3 contains 16 residues. The V gene's germline CDR1 is LNHDA and CDR2 SQIVND (reference sequence). The CDR3 region is CATKLRGIGANNEQFF. CDR3 nucleotides: TGTGCCACAAAGCTCCGGGGTATCGGTGCAAACAATGAGCAGTTCTTC.

The chain links TRBV20-1 to TRBJ2-7; D unclear. The end of the DNA aligns better with TRBJ2-5, so the J call may be wrong. CDR1 is DFQATT and CDR2 is SNEGSKA in the germline V gene (reference sequence). The CDR3 contains 11 residues. CDR3 protein: CSASFEETQYF. The CDR3 DNA reads TGCAGTGCTAGTTTTGAGGAGACCCAGTACTTC.

In its sample, this clone was seen a few times. The V and J genes are TRBV7-3 and TRBJ1-2; no firm D call. This CDR3 spans 13 amino acids. V was pared by 5 bases and J by 6 bases, with 13 bases between. Germline CDR1 and CDR2: SGHTA and FQGTGA. The CDR3 is CASSPRAGNGYTF. The CDR3 DNA is TGTGCCAGCAGCCCACGCGCGGGGAATGGCTACACCTTC. The entire variable domain, with the rest obtained from reference TRBV7-3 and TRBJ1-2, is as follows: GAGVSQTPSNKVTEKGKYVELRCDPISGHTALYWYRQSLGQGPEFLIYFQGTGAADDSGLPNDRFFAVRPEGSVSTLKIQRTERGDSAVYLCASSPRAGNGYTFGSGTRLTVV.

The J gene is TRBJ2-5, the V gene TRBV9; D uncertain. With the DNA end fitting TRBJ2-7 better, the J assignment may be wrong. This CDR3 comprises 14 residues. Germline CDR1 and CDR2: SGDLS and YYNGEE. The CDR3 protein is CASSVSQVSYEQYF. CDR3 nucleotide sequence: TGTGCCAGCAGCGTGAGCCAGGTATCCTACGAGCAGTACTTC.

The V and J genes are TRBV2 and TRBJ2-1, with D possibly matching TRBD2 (6 bases). CDR1 and CDR2 from the germline V gene are SNHLY and FYNNEI. The CDR3 consists of 13 residues. V lost 7 bases, J lost 12 bases, and 19 bases lay in between. The CDR3 DNA is TGTGCCAGCATCCGTGAAGGGAGGAGCCGGCAGTTCTTC. This translates into CASIREGRSRQFF.

The V gene is TRBV10-3, the J gene TRBJ2-3; tentatively, D is TRBD1 (6 bases). This CDR3 is 16 amino acids long. Germline CDR1 and CDR2: ENHRY and SYGVKD. V lost 6 bases and J lost 0, with 16 bases in between. The CDR3: CAIRGQDRPSTDTQYF. The CDR3 DNA reads as TGTGCCATCAGGGGTCAGGACAGACCTAGCACAGATACGCAGTATTTT.

This chain joins TRBV19 and TRBJ2-1, with D perhaps TRBD1 (6 bases). V was pared by 6 bases and J by 5 bases, with 8 bases between. The CDR3 runs to 12 residues. Germline CDR1 and CDR2: LNHDA and SQIVND (reference sequence). The CDR3 DNA follows: TGTGCCAGTAGGGACAGAAACAATGAGCAGTTCTTC. Translation: CASRDRNNEQFF. Variable domain in full (rest from reference TRBV19 and TRBJ2-1): DGGITQSPKYLFRKEGQNVTLSCEQNLNHDAMYWYRQDPGQGLRLIYYSQIVNDFQKGDIAEGYSVSREKKESFPLTVTSAQKNPTAFYLCASRDRNNEQFFGPGTRLTVL.

This chain links TRBV7-8 with TRBJ1-4; 7 nucleotides agree with TRBD1. Trimming at V came to 5 bases and at J to 8 bases, leaving 17 bases not matched to a gene. The germline CDR1 and CDR2 sequences are SGHVS and FQNEAQ. CDR3 length equals 17 residues. The CDR3, as DNA: TGTGCCAGCAGCAGGGGGCTTCGTTTGCGGGCTTGGGAAAAACTGTTTTTT. The encoded protein is CASSRGLRLRAWEKLFF.

The chain employs TRBV19 and TRBJ1-3; tentatively, D is TRBD1 (5 bases). The CDR3 contains 15 residues. Trimming shortened V by 8 bases and J by 0 bases, and 14 bases separated the two germline ends. Germline assignment: CDR1 LNHDA and CDR2 SQIVND (reference sequence). The DNA of the CDR3 is TGTGCCAGTTCCGACCAGGACAACTCTGGAAACACCATATATTTT. As protein: CASSDQDNSGNTIYF.

This chain connects TRBV2 to TRBJ1-4, with a weak D call TRBD1 (5 bases). The CDR3 is made up of 13 amino acids. CDR1 SNHLY and CDR2 FYNNEI come from the germline V gene. V lost 4 bases and J lost 4, with 7 bases in between. CDR3 sequence: CASSGDFNEKLFF. In DNA form, the CDR3 reads TGTGCCAGCAGTGGGGACTTTAATGAAAAACTGTTTTTT.

V and J are TRBV4-1 and TRBJ1-6; D is ambiguous. Germline CDR1 and CDR2: MGHRA and YSYEKL. The CDR3 runs to 21 residues. Trimming pared 0 bases from V and 0 bases from J, leaving 21 bases between. Here the CDR3 reads CASSQESFRGSYSSYNSPLHF. DNA for the CDR3: TGCGCCAGCAGCCAAGAGTCGTTTAGAGGATCCTATAGCTCCTATAATTCACCCCTCCACTTT.

This chain joins TRBV9 and TRBJ1-4; the match to TRBD1 covers 7 bases. This CDR3 has 15 amino acids. V lost 5 bases to trimming and J lost 6 bases; unmatched junction nucleotides: 10. The germline CDR1 and CDR2 sequences are SGDLS and YYNGEE. Written as DNA, the CDR3 is TGTGCCAGCAGTAGAGAGACAGGGTCCTATGAAAAACTGTTTTTT. Encoded protein: CASSRETGSYEKLFF.

This clone was observed a few times. The rearrangement joins TRBV10-3 to TRBJ1-2, with 12 nucleotides matching TRBD1. This CDR3 is 14 amino acids long. The germline gives CDR1 ENHRY, CDR2 SYGVKD. Trimming cost V 6 bases and J 6 bases; bases outside gene matches: 5. The CDR3: CAIRGQGARNGYTF. DNA of the CDR3: TGTGCCATCAGGGGACAGGGGGCAAGGAATGGCTACACCTTC.

The rearrangement uses TRBV28 and TRBJ1-3, with D possibly matching TRBD1 (5 bases). This CDR3 has 16 residues. The ends were cut back, 2 bases at V and 5 bases at J, with 16 bases in the middle. CDR1 and CDR2 (germline): MDHEN, SYDVKM. CDR3 sequence (DNA): TGTGCCAGCAGTTTACAGTCGGCAGGGCACAGAAACACCATATATTTT. Translating gives CASSLQSAGHRNTIYF.

The CDR3: CAWSARTIIGNTIYF. The CDR3 coding sequence is TGTGCCTGGAGTGCAAGGACAATTATTGGAAACACCATATATTTT. The rearrangement joins TRBV30 to TRBJ1-3, with D tentatively TRBD1 (5 bases). Trimming took 1 base from V and 3 from J, leaving 13 bases between them. Germline assignment: CDR1 GTSNPN and CDR2 SVGIG (reference sequence). There are 15 residues in the CDR3.

The gene calls are TRBV7-9 and TRBJ1-1; the match to TRBD1 covers 7 bases. V lost 4 bases to trimming and J lost 5 bases; unmatched junction nucleotides: 7. The V gene's germline CDR1 is SEHNR and CDR2 FQNEAQ (reference sequence). The length of the CDR3 is 14 residues. CDR3 in DNA: TGTGCCAGCAGCTCGGTACAGGGGAGGACTGAAGCTTTCTTT. Translated: CASSSVQGRTEAFF.